This TCR beta chain is drawn from a study of CD8+CD57+ T cells in acquired aplastic anemia (dated by TCRdb to about 2018). About the full investigation: CD8+CD57+ expansion was defined as frequency above the mean frequency observed in healthy subjects. What the study reported, not specific to this receptor: CD8+ Simpson's diversity did not differ significantly between patients and healthy controls (P=0.060). Although 25 to 30 CD8+ CDR3 sequences were shared by patients and controls, these sequences appeared highly expressed in patients and within the immunodominant clones of patients. In patients, decreased diversity was observed in CD8+CD57+ cells compared with total CD4+ and CD8+ cell pools.

Profiling of TCR beta VDJ combinations and CDR3 sequences used genomic DNA as the template. An Illumina HiSeq 2000 was the platform used for TCR repertoire sequencing. On the study's bioinformatics: Repertoires were assessed using TRBV/TRBJ rearrangement plots, CDR3 size and DJ length profiles, and Simpson's diversity index. The most abundant DNA sequence in the deep sequencing data was defined as the immunodominant clone. CDR3 amino acid sequences were checked for sharing between subjects and were compared against published repertoires and the VDJdb database. TCRdb itself trimmed the public reads at Q25 with fastp, ran MiXCR and retained productive beta chains. Rows with a matching CDR3 protein are joined into one entry that keeps the most common DNA and genes. The V and J calls here are based on TCRdb, not the publication. In this sample the table shows about 18,000 distinct CDR3 sequences, 37% of which occur a single time. The ten largest clones represent about 86% of the sample.

Patients chosen for sequencing had shown expansion of CD8+CD57+ cells by flow cytometry. For 2 of the 12 patients, enough cells were available to additionally sequence CD8+CD57+ effector memory cells. Every patient had a diagnosis of severe acquired aplastic anemia based on International Study of Aplastic Anemia and Agranulocytosis and Camitta criteria. Patients had received no therapy at the time of blood sampling. CD8+CD57+ cells were enriched with beads, and a mean of approximately 1.5 ug of DNA was obtained. TCR repertoires of sorted CD4+ and CD8+ blood T cells from severe aplastic anemia patients and healthy subjects were deep-sequenced in the study. In the USA, patient enrollment took place under clinicaltrials.gov protocols 00001620, 01623167, 00001397, 00071045, 00081523 and 00961064. Ficoll-Paque density gradient centrifugation was used to isolate peripheral blood mononuclear cells. V and J lose 6 bases and 6 bases, and a span of 15 bases separates them. Reading the germline V gene gives CDR1 SNHLY and CDR2 FYNNEI. The CDR3 contains 13 residues, cysteine and valine counted. The kept DNA is CDR3 alone, 39 bases in frame from the first base.

With regard to this clonotype: Its antigen is still unknown. No base qualities exist here, and no much larger clone lies one base off it.

Sequencing used CD8+CD57+ T cells sorted from PBMCs. The cell subset or site label, read with the paper, signifies: bead-enriched CD8+CD57+ effector memory T cells from SAA patients. The rearranged segments are TRBV2 and TRBJ2-7; D gene: possibly TRBD1, on 6 matching bases. The receptor comes from a human donor with aplastic anemia. The DNA sequence is TGTGCCAGCAGACAACCAGGGGTCAGCGAGCAGTACGTC. This encodes CASRQPGVSEQYV.